This T cell receptor (beta chain) was captured by sequencing in a study of T cell responses to AZD1222 COVID-19 vaccine. Losses at the gene ends were 0 bases for V and 6 bases for J; bases not matched to a gene: 14. The germline V gene has CDR1 SEHNR and CDR2 FQNEAQ (reference sequence). The CDR3 totals 18 residues. Profiled with immunoSEQ multiplex PCR; TCRdb holds only in-frame clones, not every one. In the table there are fewer than 110,000 clones, roughly 88% of which are singletons. This chain uses TRBV7-9 with TRBJ1-3; 7 nucleotides align to TRBD1. Sequencing used peripheral blood, obtained on day 0 of AZD1222 vaccination. This receptor was taken from an adult in good health. Written as DNA, the CDR3 is TGTGCCAGCAGCTTAGCGCTCTACAGGGGACGGGAAGAAAACACCATATATTTT. Protein sequence: CASSLALYRGREENTIYF.